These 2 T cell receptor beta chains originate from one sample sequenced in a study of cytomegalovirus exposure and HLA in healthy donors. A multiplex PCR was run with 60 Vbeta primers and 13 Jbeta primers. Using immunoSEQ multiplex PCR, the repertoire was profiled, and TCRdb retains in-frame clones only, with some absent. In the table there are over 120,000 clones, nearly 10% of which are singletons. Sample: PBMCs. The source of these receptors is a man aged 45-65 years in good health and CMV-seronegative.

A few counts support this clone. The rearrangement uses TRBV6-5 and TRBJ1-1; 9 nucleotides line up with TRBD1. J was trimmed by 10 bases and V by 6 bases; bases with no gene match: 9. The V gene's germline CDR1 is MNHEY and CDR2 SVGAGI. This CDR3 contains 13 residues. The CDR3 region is CASSPTGGWGAFF. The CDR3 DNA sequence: TGTGCCAGCAGCCCCACAGGGGGCTGGGGAGCTTTCTTT.

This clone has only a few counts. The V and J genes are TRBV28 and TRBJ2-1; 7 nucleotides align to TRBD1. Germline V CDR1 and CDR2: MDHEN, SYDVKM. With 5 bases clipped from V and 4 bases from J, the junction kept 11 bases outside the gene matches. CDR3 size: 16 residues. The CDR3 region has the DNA TGTGCCAGCAGTCCGAGGGGGCAGCCAAAGTACAATGAGCAGTTCTTC. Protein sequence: CASSPRGQPKYNEQFF.